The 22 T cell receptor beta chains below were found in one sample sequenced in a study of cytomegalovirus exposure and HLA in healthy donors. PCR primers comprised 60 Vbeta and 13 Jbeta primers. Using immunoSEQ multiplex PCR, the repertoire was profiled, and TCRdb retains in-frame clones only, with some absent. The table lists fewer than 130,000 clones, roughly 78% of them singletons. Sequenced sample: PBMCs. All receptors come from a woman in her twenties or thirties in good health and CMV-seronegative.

Here the CDR3 DNA reads TGTGCCAGCAGCGGGGACAGGGGCAATCAGCCCCAGCATTTT. Translation gives CASSGDRGNQPQHF. The V gene is TRBV6-5, the J gene TRBJ1-5; TRBD1 agrees at 9 bases. The CDR3 is 14 residues long. Unmatched junction bases numbered 2, after V lost 6 bases and J lost 2 bases. The germline gives CDR1 MNHEY, CDR2 SVGAGI.

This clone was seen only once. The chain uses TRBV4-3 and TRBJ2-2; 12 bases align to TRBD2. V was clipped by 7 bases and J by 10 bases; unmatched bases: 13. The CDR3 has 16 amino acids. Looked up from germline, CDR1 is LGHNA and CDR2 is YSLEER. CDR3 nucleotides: TGCGCCAGCACCCAGACCGGGACTAGCGGGTCCGAGGAGCTGTTTTTT. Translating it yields CASTQTGTSGSEELFF.

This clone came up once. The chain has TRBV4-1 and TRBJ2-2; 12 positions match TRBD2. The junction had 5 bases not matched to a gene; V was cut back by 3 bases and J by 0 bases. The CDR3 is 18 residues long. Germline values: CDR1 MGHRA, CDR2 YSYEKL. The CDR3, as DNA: TGCGCCAGCAGCCATAGAACTAGCGGGAGGACGAACACCGGGGAGCTGTTTTTT. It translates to CASSHRTSGRTNTGELFF.

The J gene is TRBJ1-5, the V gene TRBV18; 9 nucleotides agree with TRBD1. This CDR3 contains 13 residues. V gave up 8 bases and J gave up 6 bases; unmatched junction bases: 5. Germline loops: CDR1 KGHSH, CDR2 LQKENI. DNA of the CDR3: TGTGCCAGCCGGGACAGGGAGACTCAGCCCCAGCATTTT. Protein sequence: CASRDRETQPQHF. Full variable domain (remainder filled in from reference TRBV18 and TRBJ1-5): NAGVMQNPRHLVRRRGQEARLRCSPMKGHSHVYWYRQLPEEGLKFMVYLQKENIIDESGMPKERFSAEFPKEGPSILRIQQVVRGDSAAYFCASRDRETQPQHFGDGTRLSIL.

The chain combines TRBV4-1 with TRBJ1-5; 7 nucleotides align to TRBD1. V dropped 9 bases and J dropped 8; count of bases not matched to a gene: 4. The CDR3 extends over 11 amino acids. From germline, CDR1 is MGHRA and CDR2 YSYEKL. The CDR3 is CARTGLKPQHF. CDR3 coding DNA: TGCGCCAGGACAGGGTTGAAGCCCCAGCATTTT.

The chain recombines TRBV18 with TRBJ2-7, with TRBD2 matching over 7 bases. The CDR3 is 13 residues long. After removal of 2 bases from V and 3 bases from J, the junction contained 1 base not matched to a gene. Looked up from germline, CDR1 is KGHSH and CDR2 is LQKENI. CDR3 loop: CASSPGGVYEQYF. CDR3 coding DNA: TGTGCCAGCTCACCAGGGGGGGTCTACGAGCAGTACTTC.

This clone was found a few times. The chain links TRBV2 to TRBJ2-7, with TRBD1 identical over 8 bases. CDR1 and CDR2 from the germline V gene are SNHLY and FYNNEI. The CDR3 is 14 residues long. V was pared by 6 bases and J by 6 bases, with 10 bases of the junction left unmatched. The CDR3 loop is CASSGFQGASEQYF. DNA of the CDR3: TGTGCCAGCAGCGGCTTTCAGGGGGCCAGCGAGCAGTACTTC.

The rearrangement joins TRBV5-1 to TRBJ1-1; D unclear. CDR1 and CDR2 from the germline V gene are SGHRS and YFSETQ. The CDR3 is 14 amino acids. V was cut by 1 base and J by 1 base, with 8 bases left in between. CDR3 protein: CASSLLRGNTEAFF. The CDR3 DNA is TGCGCCAGCAGCTTGCTGCGGGGGAACACTGAAGCTTTCTTT.

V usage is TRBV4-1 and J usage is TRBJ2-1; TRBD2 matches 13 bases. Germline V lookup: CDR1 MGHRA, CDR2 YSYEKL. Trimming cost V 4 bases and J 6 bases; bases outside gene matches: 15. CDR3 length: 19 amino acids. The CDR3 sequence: CASSPILTSGGTRPNEQFF. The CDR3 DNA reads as TGCGCCAGCAGCCCGATCCTGACTAGCGGGGGGACCAGACCCAATGAGCAGTTCTTC.

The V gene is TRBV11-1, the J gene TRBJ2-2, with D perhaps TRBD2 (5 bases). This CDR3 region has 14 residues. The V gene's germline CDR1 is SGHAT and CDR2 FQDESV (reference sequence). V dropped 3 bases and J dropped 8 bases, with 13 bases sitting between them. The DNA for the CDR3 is TGTGCCAGCAGCTTGCTTCTCTCGGGAGGGGAGCTGTTTTTT. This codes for CASSLLLSGGELFF. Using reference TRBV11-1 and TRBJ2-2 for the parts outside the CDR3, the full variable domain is EAEVAQSPRYKITEKSQAVAFWCDPISGHATLYWYRQILGQGPELLVQFQDESVVDDSQLPKDRFSAERLKGVDSTLKIQPAELGDSAMYLCASSLLLSGGELFFGEGSRLTVL.

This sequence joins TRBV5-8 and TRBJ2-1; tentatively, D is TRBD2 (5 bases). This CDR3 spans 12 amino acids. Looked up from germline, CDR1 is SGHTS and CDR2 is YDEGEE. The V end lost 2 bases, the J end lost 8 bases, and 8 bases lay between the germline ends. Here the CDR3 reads CASSFLRDEQFF. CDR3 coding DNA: TGTGCCAGCAGCTTCTTGAGGGATGAGCAGTTCTTC.

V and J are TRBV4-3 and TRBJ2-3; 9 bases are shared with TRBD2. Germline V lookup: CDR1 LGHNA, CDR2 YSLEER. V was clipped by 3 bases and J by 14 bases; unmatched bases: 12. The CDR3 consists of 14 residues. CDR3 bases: TGCGCCAGCAGCCAGGAGGTAGCGGGAGCAGTTTTGTATTTT. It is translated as CASSQEVAGAVLYF.

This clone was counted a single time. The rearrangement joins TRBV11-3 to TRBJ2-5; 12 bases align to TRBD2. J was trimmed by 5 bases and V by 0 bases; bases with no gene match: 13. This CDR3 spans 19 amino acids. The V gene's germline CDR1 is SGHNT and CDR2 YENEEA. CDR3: CASSLDLLTSGSVGETQYF. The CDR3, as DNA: TGTGCCAGCAGCTTAGATCTTTTGACTAGCGGGAGCGTGGGGGAGACCCAGTACTTC.

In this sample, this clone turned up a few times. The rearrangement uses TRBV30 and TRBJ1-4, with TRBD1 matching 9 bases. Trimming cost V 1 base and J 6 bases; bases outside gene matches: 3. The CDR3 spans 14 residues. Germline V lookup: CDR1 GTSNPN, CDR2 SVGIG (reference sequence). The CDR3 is CAWSDRQGDEKLFF. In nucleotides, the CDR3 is TGTGCCTGGAGTGACAGACAGGGGGATGAAAAACTGTTTTTT.

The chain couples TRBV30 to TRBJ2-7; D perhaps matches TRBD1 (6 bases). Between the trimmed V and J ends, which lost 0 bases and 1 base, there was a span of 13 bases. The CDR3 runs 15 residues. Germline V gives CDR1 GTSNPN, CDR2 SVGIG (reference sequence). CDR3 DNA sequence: TGTGCCTGGAGTGTGGGCAGGGGCAAGTCCTACGAGCAGTACTTC. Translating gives CAWSVGRGKSYEQYF.

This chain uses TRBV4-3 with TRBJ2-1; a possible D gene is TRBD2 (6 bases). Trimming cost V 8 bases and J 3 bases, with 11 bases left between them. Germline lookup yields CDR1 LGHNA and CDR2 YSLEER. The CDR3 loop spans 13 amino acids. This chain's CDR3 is CASARDVYNEQFF. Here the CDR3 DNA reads TGCGCCAGCGCGCGGGACGTCTACAATGAGCAGTTCTTC.

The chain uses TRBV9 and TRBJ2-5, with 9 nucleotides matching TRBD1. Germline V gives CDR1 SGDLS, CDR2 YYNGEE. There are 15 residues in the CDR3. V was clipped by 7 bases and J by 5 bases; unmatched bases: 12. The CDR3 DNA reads TGTGCCAGCGCGCCTAGGACAGGGGATTTGGAGACCCAGTACTTC. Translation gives CASAPRTGDLETQYF.

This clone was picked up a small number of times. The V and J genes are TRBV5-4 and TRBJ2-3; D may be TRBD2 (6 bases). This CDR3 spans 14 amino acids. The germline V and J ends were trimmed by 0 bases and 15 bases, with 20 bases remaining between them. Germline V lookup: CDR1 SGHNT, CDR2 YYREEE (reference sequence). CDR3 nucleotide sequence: TGTGCCAGCAGCTTGGGTACTAGCCAGCTCAATTCCTATTTT. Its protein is CASSLGTSQLNSYF.

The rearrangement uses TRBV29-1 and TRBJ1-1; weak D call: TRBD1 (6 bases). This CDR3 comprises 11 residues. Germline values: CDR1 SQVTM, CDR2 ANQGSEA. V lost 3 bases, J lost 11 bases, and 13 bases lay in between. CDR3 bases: TGCAGCGTTGAGCAGGGGAATCGGGCTTTCTTT. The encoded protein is CSVEQGNRAFF.

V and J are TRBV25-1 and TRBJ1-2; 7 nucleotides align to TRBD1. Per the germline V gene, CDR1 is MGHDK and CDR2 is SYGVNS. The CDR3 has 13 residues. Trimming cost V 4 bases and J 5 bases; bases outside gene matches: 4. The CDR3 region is CASSATGTYGYTF. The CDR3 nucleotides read TGTGCCAGCAGTGCGACAGGGACTTATGGCTACACCTTC.

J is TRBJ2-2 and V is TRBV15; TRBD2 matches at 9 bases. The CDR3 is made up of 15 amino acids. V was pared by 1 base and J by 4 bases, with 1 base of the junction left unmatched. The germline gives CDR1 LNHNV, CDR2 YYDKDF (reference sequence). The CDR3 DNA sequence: TGTGCCACCAGCAGAGGACTAGCGGTCACCGGGGAGCTGTTTTTT. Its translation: CATSRGLAVTGELFF.

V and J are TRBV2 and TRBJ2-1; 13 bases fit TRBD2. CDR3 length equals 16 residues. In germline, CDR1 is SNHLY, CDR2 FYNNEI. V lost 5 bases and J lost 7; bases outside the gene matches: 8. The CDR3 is CASSPELAGGPNEQFF. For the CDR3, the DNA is TGTGCCAGCAGTCCGGAACTAGCGGGGGGGCCTAATGAGCAGTTCTTC.